These 21 T cell receptor beta chains originate from one sample sequenced in a study of blood T cells in healthy people across ages. With a J-beta primer mix and a sample-barcoded 5' primer, a second PCR ran about 7 to 12 cycles. TCRdb ran MiXCR on the 5' RACE reads and lists one entry per CDR3 protein. This repertoire shows just under 750,000 distinct CDR3 sequences, 22% found once; its top ten account for about 22%. Sequenced sample: blood. These receptors were taken from a man in his 70s in good health.

The chain carries TRBV6-1 and TRBJ1-6; D is unclear. CDR1 is MNHNS and CDR2 is SASEGT in the germline V gene. With 6 bases removed from V and 7 bases from J, the gap between germline ends came to 16 bases. The CDR3 has 15 amino acids. Here the CDR3 DNA reads TGTGCCAGCAGCCTTGAGGGAGTAGGGAATTCACCCCTCCACTTT. It yields the protein CASSLEGVGNSPLHF.

This clonotype was seen a handful of times. The V gene is TRBV7-6, the J gene TRBJ2-3; the D is unclear. The CDR3 sequence is 14 residues long. Between the trimmed V and J ends, which lost 5 bases and 3 bases, there was a span of 12 bases. The germline V gene encodes CDR1 SGHVS and CDR2 FNYEAQ. The DNA of the CDR3 is TGTGCCAGCAGCCCACAGCGACGGACAGATACGCAGTATTTT. It encodes CASSPQRRTDTQYF.

The chain is built from TRBV4-1 and TRBJ1-2; D is unclear. In germline, CDR1 is MGHRA, CDR2 YSYEKL. V was clipped by 0 bases and J by 5 bases, with 19 bases between them. This CDR3 has 17 residues. CDR3 in amino acids: CASSQEAGGWEGYGYTF. The CDR3, as DNA: TGCGCCAGCAGCCAAGAGGCGGGAGGATGGGAAGGGTATGGCTACACCTTC.

This sequence joins TRBV2 and TRBJ1-2; 8 bases match TRBD1. This CDR3 comprises 14 residues. Trimming removed 5 bases from V and 7 bases from J; junction bases left unmatched: 9. Germline V gene sequence: CDR1 SNHLY, CDR2 FYNNEI. CDR3 region: CASSLSGGAIGYTF. The CDR3 DNA sequence: TGTGCCAGCAGTCTTTCAGGGGGCGCGATTGGCTACACCTTC. Variable domain in full (rest from reference TRBV2 and TRBJ1-2): EPEVTQTPSHQVTQMGQEVILRCVPISNHLYFYWYRQILGQKVEFLVSFYNNEISEKSEIFDDQFSVERPDGSNFTLKIRSTKLEDSAMYFCASSLSGGAIGYTFGSGTRLTVV.

The chain combines TRBV7-4 with TRBJ2-7, with 10 nucleotides matching TRBD2. There are 15 residues in the CDR3. Unmatched junction bases numbered 6, after V lost 5 bases and J lost 2 bases. Looked up from germline, CDR1 is SGHVT and CDR2 is SQSDAQ. The CDR3 coding sequence is TGTGCCAGCAGCATGGGACTAGCGCAAACCTACGAGCAGTACGTC. Its protein is CASSMGLAQTYEQYV.

The chain employs TRBV7-6 and TRBJ2-3; D may be TRBD2 (5 bases). The CDR3 is 13 amino acids. Trimming removed 5 bases at V and 7 bases at J, with 13 bases between. Germline CDR1 SGHVS, CDR2 FNYEAQ. The CDR3 sequence is CASSPNEGYTQYF. The CDR3 region has the DNA TGTGCCAGCAGCCCTAATGAGGGATATACGCAGTATTTT.

The rearrangement uses TRBV20-1 and TRBJ2-4; D remains unclear. CDR1 is DFQATT and CDR2 is SNEGSKA in the germline V gene (reference sequence). V lost 0 bases to trimming and J lost 0 bases, with 12 bases between them. This CDR3 is 16 amino acids long. CDR3 protein: CSARDVWLLAKNIQYF. The CDR3 nucleotides read TGCAGTGCTAGAGATGTCTGGTTACTAGCCAAAAACATTCAGTACTTC.

This clonotype was detected only a few times. The chain carries TRBV25-1 and TRBJ2-7, with TRBD1 matching over 9 bases. From germline, CDR1 is MGHDK and CDR2 SYGVNS. V lost 8 bases, J lost 2 bases, and 7 bases stayed unmatched. The CDR3 covers 14 residues. In DNA form, the CDR3 reads TGTGCCAGCCAAATAACAGGGGGCACCTACGAGCAGTACTTC. Its protein product is CASQITGGTYEQYF.

This clonotype appeared a few times. The CDR3: CASKEGGKDTQYF. CDR3 DNA: TGTGCCAGCAAAGAAGGGGGCAAGGATACGCAGTATTTT. J is TRBJ2-3 and V is TRBV6-1; 7 bases match TRBD1. CDR1 and CDR2 (germline): MNHNS, SASEGT. This CDR3 is 13 amino acids long. Trimming took 7 bases from V and 6 from J; bases not matched to a gene: 7.

V gene TRBV7-7 combines with J gene TRBJ2-5; tentatively, D is TRBD1 (6 bases). This CDR3 is 15 amino acids long. Germline CDR1 and CDR2: SSHAT and FNYEAQ (reference sequence). Trimming pared 5 bases from V and 2 bases from J, leaving 15 bases between. CDR3 nucleotides: TGTGCCAGCAGCCCAACAGGGAGTGTACAAGAGACCCAGTACTTC. It yields the protein CASSPTGSVQETQYF.

This chain links TRBV18 with TRBJ2-7; a possible D gene is TRBD2 (5 bases). V dropped 3 bases and J dropped 5 bases, with 14 bases sitting between them. The CDR3 totals 14 residues. Germline V lookup: CDR1 KGHSH, CDR2 LQKENI. The CDR3 spells CASSPSFGVNEQYF. CDR3 DNA sequence: TGTGCCAGCTCACCTTCATTCGGGGTCAACGAGCAGTACTTC.

This clonotype showed up just a few times. V gene TRBV27 combines with J gene TRBJ1-4; no clear D gene. CDR3 size: 14 residues. Trimming left V 7 bases short and J 3 bases short, with 12 bases between. Germline CDR1 reads MNHEY; CDR2 reads SMNVEV (reference sequence). The CDR3: CASKRGLSNEKLFF. Written as DNA, the CDR3 is TGTGCCAGCAAGCGGGGTTTGTCTAATGAAAAACTGTTTTTT.

The chain combines TRBV20-1 with TRBJ1-1, with 7 bases aligning to TRBD1. With 2 bases clipped from V and 0 bases from J, the junction kept 9 bases outside the gene matches. The V gene's germline CDR1 is DFQATT and CDR2 SNEGSKA (reference sequence). The CDR3 extends over 16 amino acids. As DNA, the CDR3 is TGCAGTGCTAGACACAGGGGAGAGGCCTTGAACACTGAAGCTTTCTTT. Its protein is CSARHRGEALNTEAFF.

Only a few counts were recorded for this clonotype. This chain connects TRBV3-1 to TRBJ2-1; TRBD1 agrees at 8 bases. The CDR3 is 14 residues long. With 3 bases clipped from V and 6 bases from J, the junction kept 4 bases outside the gene matches. Germline-derived CDR1 and CDR2 are LGHDT and YNNKEL (reference sequence). The CDR3 nucleotides are TGTGCCAGCAGCCACGGACAGGGAGGCAATGAGCAGTTCTTC. This translates into CASSHGQGGNEQFF.

This clonotype was recorded a few times. This chain connects TRBV7-2 to TRBJ2-7, with D maybe TRBD1 (6 bases). The V end lost 3 bases, the J end lost 0 bases, and 12 bases lay between the germline ends. This CDR3 spans 15 amino acids. Germline-derived CDR1 and CDR2 are SGHTA and FQGNSA. CDR3 amino acids: CASSFQGLISYEQYF. Written as DNA, the CDR3 is TGTGCCAGCAGCTTTCAGGGGCTTATCTCCTACGAGCAGTACTTC.

The chain employs TRBV27 and TRBJ2-5; tentatively, D is TRBD2 (5 bases). V lost 5 bases and J lost 2, with 9 bases in between. CDR3 length: 13 amino acids. From germline, CDR1 is MNHEY and CDR2 SMNVEV (reference sequence). The CDR3 DNA sequence: TGTGCCAGCAGTCACCGGGAACAAGAGACCCAGTACTTC. This codes for CASSHREQETQYF.

The chain recombines TRBV29-1 with TRBJ2-3; D is uncertain. The CDR3 sequence is 15 residues long. V shed 5 bases and J shed 1 base, with 16 bases lying between them. The germline V gene has CDR1 SQVTM and CDR2 ANQGSEA. The CDR3 DNA reads TGCAGCGTTCCAACCGGGCCGACTCGCACAGATACGCAGTATTTT. This sequence encodes CSVPTGPTRTDTQYF.

This clonotype has only one observation. J is TRBJ1-1 and V is TRBV6-1; D not resolved. CDR3 length equals 15 residues. V was pared by 1 base and J by 5 bases, with 14 bases between. Germline V gives CDR1 MNHNS, CDR2 SASEGT. The CDR3 is CASSEVPWAATEAFF. CDR3 in DNA: TGTGCCAGCAGTGAAGTCCCCTGGGCAGCAACTGAAGCTTTCTTT.

V gene TRBV12-3 or TRBV12-4 combines with J gene TRBJ2-1; 12 bases fit TRBD2. The CDR3 covers 15 residues. The V segment lost 7 bases and the J segment 11 bases; nucleotides outside the gene matches: 12. CDR3 sequence reads: CASTSTSGSSDKQFF. The CDR3 coding sequence is TGTGCCAGCACCTCGACTAGCGGGAGTAGCGATAAGCAGTTCTTC.

The chain has TRBV25-1 and TRBJ2-3; the match to TRBD1 covers 10 bases. Unmatched junction bases numbered 5, after V lost 1 base and J lost 4 bases. Germline CDR1 reads MGHDK; CDR2 reads SYGVNS. The CDR3 runs to 16 residues. The CDR3 DNA reads as TGTGCCAGCAGTGAATCGGGGACAGGGGTTGCAGATACGCAGTATTTT. Protein sequence: CASSESGTGVADTQYF.

This clonotype was seen more than once but under ten times. The rearrangement joins TRBV20-1 to TRBJ2-5, with TRBD1 matching over 8 bases. CDR1 and CDR2 (germline): DFQATT, SNEGSKA (reference sequence). The CDR3 runs 14 residues. The ends lost 3 bases at V and 5 bases at J; junction bases unmatched: 8. The DNA of the CDR3 is TGCAGTGCTAGGGAGGACAGGGTGCTGGAGACCCAGTACTTC. Translated, it gives CSAREDRVLETQYF.